This TCR beta chain was profiled in a study of control samples from healthy donors and cancer patients. Some clones are missing from TCRdb's copy, which holds only in-frame ones; the method was immunoSEQ multiplex PCR. The sample consists of 150,000 or so clones, approximately 96% of them appearing once. V lost 2 bases to trimming and J lost 0 bases, with 14 bases between them. In germline, CDR1 is MNHEY, CDR2 SVGEGT. The CDR3 covers 17 residues. The chain has TRBV6-2 or TRBV6-3 and TRBJ2-1; tentatively, D is TRBD2 (6 bases). This sequence originates from a man aged 35 to 55 in good health. Sequencing input: blood. The CDR3 nucleotides are TGTGCCAGCAGTTACATTTTGGGGGGTGGCTCCTACAATGAGCAGTTCTTC. It yields the protein CASSYILGGGSYNEQFF.